This TCR beta chain was captured in a study of OX40 agonist ivuxolimab in advanced cancers. Whole-study findings and limits: More expanded clones were found, on average, in CD8+ than in CD4+ T cells. Normalized T-cell clonal expansion was also low in a subset of nonresponders. At 0.1 to 3.0 mg/kg, CD4+ and CD8+ blood T cells expanded clonally by week 6.

This CDR3 comprises 15 residues. Germline assignment: CDR1 LNHDA and CDR2 SQIVND (reference sequence). V was pared by 7 bases and J by 2 bases, with 16 bases between. TCRdb's table, derived via immunoSEQ multiplex PCR, lists solely in-frame clones and lacks some. The sample yields over 300 clones, roughly 60% seen once. Judged by abundance, this clone is hyperexpanded. The antigen is undetermined. The sample here was taken in a trial of the OX40 agonist ivuxolimab. This TCR was sampled from an adult with an advanced solid tumor such as melanoma, head and neck, liver or kidney cancer. This sequence joins TRBV19 and TRBJ2-3; D assignment may be TRBD1 or TRBD2 (5 bases each). The CDR3 nucleotides are TGTGCCAGTAACGACCGGGACCCATTCACAGATACGCAGTATTTT. Amino acids: CASNDRDPFTDTQYF.